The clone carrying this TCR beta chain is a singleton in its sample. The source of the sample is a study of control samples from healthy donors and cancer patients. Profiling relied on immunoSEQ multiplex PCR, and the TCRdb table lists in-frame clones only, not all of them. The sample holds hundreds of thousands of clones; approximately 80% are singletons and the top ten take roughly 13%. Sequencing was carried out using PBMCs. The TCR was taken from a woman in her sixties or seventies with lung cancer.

CDR3 protein: CASSYNGNNQPQHF. CDR3 nucleotide sequence: TGTGCCAGCAGTTATAACGGCAACAATCAGCCCCAGCATTTT. The chain links TRBV28 to TRBJ1-5; D ambiguous. Germline lookup yields CDR1 MDHEN and CDR2 SYDVKM. The CDR3 has 14 amino acids. V shed 4 bases and J shed 3 bases, with 10 bases lying between them.